Below, 21 T cell receptor beta chains from the same sample are listed, as sequenced in a study of CD8 T cells in Susac syndrome. With random hexamers, reverse transcription was performed on about 0.5 to 1 ug of RNA. Each CDR3 protein gets one entry after TCRdb re-called the immunoSEQ multiplex PCR reads with MiXCR. The data show approximately 190,000 distinct CDR3 sequences, with approximately 93% seen just once and 0.1% held by the top ten. Sequenced input: CD4+ T cells from PBMCs. Source of these receptors: a human donor in good health.

The chain links TRBV14 to TRBJ1-4, with D possibly TRBD1 on 6 matching bases. The ends were cut back, 0 bases at V and 12 bases at J, with 20 bases in the middle. This CDR3 is 16 amino acids long. CDR1 and CDR2 from the germline V gene are SGHDN and FVKESK. The CDR3 region has the DNA TGTGCCAGCAGCCAAGAGATGTATTCCCAGGGGAGGCAACTGTTTTTT. Translated, it gives CASSQEMYSQGRQLFF.

The gene calls are TRBV6-4 and TRBJ1-1, with D possibly TRBD1 on 5 matching bases. Germline values: CDR1 MRHNA, CDR2 SNTAGT. Trimming cost V 4 bases and J 4 bases, with 10 bases left between them. This CDR3 is 13 amino acids long. The CDR3 region is CASSVGTGTEAFF. The CDR3 DNA follows: TGTGCCAGCAGTGTCGGGACGGGCACTGAAGCTTTCTTT.

V is TRBV6-5 and J is TRBJ1-1, with D possibly TRBD1 on 6 matching bases. This CDR3 is 15 amino acids long. Germline V gene lookup returns CDR1 MNHEY and CDR2 SVGAGI. V was clipped by 4 bases and J by 4 bases, with 16 bases between them. CDR3 protein: CASSSEGGFGTEAFF. In nucleotides, the CDR3 is TGTGCCAGCAGTTCGGAGGGGGGGTTTGGCACTGAAGCTTTCTTT.

The CDR3 DNA reads as TGTGCCAGCAGCTTCGCCCCCACAGATACGCAGTATTTT. Its translation: CASSFAPTDTQYF. This chain joins TRBV11-2 and TRBJ2-3; D not certain. Per the germline V gene, CDR1 is SGHAT and CDR2 is FQNNGV. The CDR3 has 13 amino acids. Deletions cut 3 bases from V and 2 bases from J, with 6 bases between.

The V and J genes are TRBV6-6 and TRBJ2-1, with unresolved D. Looked up from germline, CDR1 is MNHNY and CDR2 is SVGAGI (reference sequence). The CDR3 runs 12 residues. The V end lost 7 bases, the J end lost 5 bases, and 9 bases lay between the germline ends. The CDR3 is CASMRLHNEQFF. CDR3 in DNA: TGTGCCAGCATGCGGCTCCACAATGAGCAGTTCTTC.

This rearrangement joins TRBV6-5 to TRBJ2-5; possible D gene TRBD2, 6 bases. Trimming took 2 bases from V and 5 from J, leaving 6 bases between them. Germline CDR1 MNHEY, CDR2 SVGAGI. This CDR3 has 12 residues. The CDR3 nucleotides are TGTGCCAGCAGTTACGGGGGGGAGACCCAGTACTTC. It encodes CASSYGGETQYF.

Worth noting for this clonotype: The junction shows a germline mismatch at one end, possibly a read error. The chain recombines TRBV2 with TRBJ2-1; 7 nucleotides align to TRBD2. The CDR3 runs to 15 residues. CDR1 is SNHLY and CDR2 is FYNNEI in the germline V gene. CDR3 coding DNA: TGTGCCAGCAGTGAAGGAAGCGGGGTGTACAGTGAGCAGTTCTTC. Translating gives CASSEGSGVYSEQFF.

V gene TRBV20-1 combines with J gene TRBJ2-5, with TRBD1 as a possible D gene (5 bases). The germline gives CDR1 DFQATT, CDR2 SNEGSKA (reference sequence). Trimming left V 5 bases short and J 3 bases short, with 10 bases between. The CDR3 is 12 residues long. The CDR3 region is CSAGDSEETQYF. CDR3 DNA sequence: TGCAGTGCTGGTGACAGCGAAGAGACCCAGTACTTC.

The chain couples TRBV20-1 to TRBJ2-3, with 13 bases that match TRBD2. Looked up from germline, CDR1 is DFQATT and CDR2 is SNEGSKA (reference sequence). The V segment lost 5 bases and the J segment 5 bases; nucleotides outside the gene matches: 7. CDR3 length: 15 residues. In DNA form, the CDR3 reads TGCAGTGCTGACGGGACTAGCGGGGCCGAAGATACGCAGTATTTT. This codes for CSADGTSGAEDTQYF.

The rearrangement uses TRBV12-3 or TRBV12-4 and TRBJ2-3; D assignment may be TRBD1 or TRBD2 (5 bases each). This CDR3 has 15 amino acids. Trimming cost V 7 bases and J 0 bases, with 14 bases left between them. CDR3 nucleotide sequence: TGTGCCAGCACCCTAGAGAGGGGCAGCACAGATACGCAGTATTTT. It is translated as CASTLERGSTDTQYF.

About this clonotype: At one boundary the junction diverges from the germline segment, which might be a read error. The chain employs TRBV3-1 and TRBJ2-2; D is undetermined. The germline CDR1 and CDR2 sequences are LGHDT and YNNKEL (reference sequence). CDR3 length equals 11 residues. CDR3 sequence (DNA): TGTGTCAGCAGCTCGTCCGGGGAGCTGTTTTTT. Translating it yields CVSSSSGELFF.

The CDR3 sequence is CASSPGQGTEKLFF. The CDR3, as DNA: TGCGCCAGCAGCCCGGGACAGGGGACGGAAAAACTGTTTTTT. The rearrangement joins TRBV5-1 to TRBJ1-4, with 10 bases matching TRBD1. This CDR3 is 14 amino acids long. The V segment lost 4 bases and the J segment 8 bases; nucleotides outside the gene matches: 5. Germline V gives CDR1 SGHRS, CDR2 YFSETQ.

This chain connects TRBV7-2 to TRBJ1-2; possible D gene TRBD1, 5 bases. Germline loops: CDR1 SGHTA, CDR2 FQGNSA. The CDR3 is made up of 12 amino acids. V was shortened by 1 base and J by 14 bases, with 14 bases between the two germline ends. The CDR3 nucleotides are TGTGCCAGCAGCTTAGAGGCAGGGCTAAAGACCTTC. Residues: CASSLEAGLKTF.

This clonotype was picked up one time. The CDR3 DNA follows: TGCGCCAGCATATCCGGGGGGGCTGGTGGGACCCAGTACTTC. Protein sequence: CASISGGAGGTQYF. This chain uses TRBV5-1 with TRBJ2-5; TRBD2 agrees at 8 bases. V shed 6 bases, J shed 7 bases, and the junction held 11 bases outside the gene matches. This CDR3 is built from 14 residues. Germline CDR1 reads SGHRS; CDR2 reads YFSETQ. Drawing the rest from reference TRBV5-1 and TRBJ2-5, the complete variable domain is KAGVTQTPRYLIKTRGQQVTLSCSPISGHRSVSWYQQTPGQGLQFLFEYFSETQRNKGNFPGRFSGRQFSNSRSEMNVSTLELGDSALYLCASISGGAGGTQYFGPGTRLLVL.

This sequence joins TRBV10-3 and TRBJ2-7; no clear D gene. Germline V lookup: CDR1 ENHRY, CDR2 SYGVKD. The V end was cut by 5 bases, the J end by 6 bases, with 5 bases between. The CDR3 is 10 residues long. This chain's CDR3 is CAISSGEQYV. The CDR3 DNA is TGTGCCATCAGTTCCGGCGAGCAGTACGTC.

The rearrangement joins TRBV29-1 to TRBJ2-3; 7 positions match TRBD2. J gave up 1 base and V 4 bases, and 11 bases lay outside the gene matches. The CDR3 sequence is 16 residues long. Germline-derived CDR1 and CDR2 are SQVTM and ANQGSEA. The CDR3 coding sequence is TGCAGCGTTGCCCCCTTTTTGGCGGGGGGCACAGATACGCAGTATTTT. Its translation is CSVAPFLAGGTDTQYF.

The chain combines TRBV19 with TRBJ2-1; a possible D gene is TRBD1 (5 bases). V lost 6 bases and J 0 bases, leaving 15 bases between the germline ends. Per germline, CDR1 LNHDA and CDR2 SQIVND (reference sequence). This CDR3 contains 16 residues. Here the CDR3 reads CASSYRSKGSYNEQFF. DNA for the CDR3: TGTGCCAGTAGCTACAGGAGCAAGGGCTCCTACAATGAGCAGTTCTTC.

This chain uses TRBV3-1 with TRBJ2-5; no definite D call. CDR3 size: 16 residues. Trimming took off 0 bases at V and 2 bases at J, with 13 bases between the two ends. Germline V gene sequence: CDR1 LGHDT, CDR2 YNNKEL (reference sequence). The CDR3 sequence: CASSQEEGPRQETQYF. The CDR3 DNA reads TGTGCCAGCAGCCAAGAGGAAGGACCCCGTCAAGAGACCCAGTACTTC.

J is TRBJ2-2 and V is TRBV3-1, with D tentatively TRBD2 (5 bases). CDR1 and CDR2 (germline): LGHDT, YNNKEL (reference sequence). The length of the CDR3 is 14 residues. Trimming stripped 1 base from V and 7 bases from J, with 10 bases between. In nucleotides, the CDR3 is TGTGCCAGCAGCCAAGTGGGCGGAGGCGGGGAGCTGTTTTTT. Protein sequence: CASSQVGGGGELFF.

The V and J genes are TRBV5-1 and TRBJ2-5, with D possibly TRBD2 on 5 matching bases. The germline gives CDR1 SGHRS, CDR2 YFSETQ. This CDR3 spans 16 amino acids. V was shortened by 0 bases and J by 2 bases, with 14 bases between the two germline ends. This CDR3 is CASSLVRGLSQETQYF. In DNA, the CDR3 is TGCGCCAGCAGCTTGGTTCGGGGATTGAGTCAAGAGACCCAGTACTTC. The full variable domain, rest sourced from reference TRBV5-1 and TRBJ2-5, is KAGVTQTPRYLIKTRGQQVTLSCSPISGHRSVSWYQQTPGQGLQFLFEYFSETQRNKGNFPGRFSGRQFSNSRSEMNVSTLELGDSALYLCASSLVRGLSQETQYFGPGTRLLVL.

The V and J genes are TRBV5-1 and TRBJ2-3; 7 nucleotides align to TRBD2. The V segment lost 5 bases and the J segment 0 bases; nucleotides outside the gene matches: 9. Germline V lookup: CDR1 SGHRS, CDR2 YFSETQ. This CDR3 has 16 residues. CDR3: CASRSNGGTSTDTQYF. The CDR3 DNA reads TGCGCCAGCAGATCTAACGGGGGGACTAGCACAGATACGCAGTATTTT.